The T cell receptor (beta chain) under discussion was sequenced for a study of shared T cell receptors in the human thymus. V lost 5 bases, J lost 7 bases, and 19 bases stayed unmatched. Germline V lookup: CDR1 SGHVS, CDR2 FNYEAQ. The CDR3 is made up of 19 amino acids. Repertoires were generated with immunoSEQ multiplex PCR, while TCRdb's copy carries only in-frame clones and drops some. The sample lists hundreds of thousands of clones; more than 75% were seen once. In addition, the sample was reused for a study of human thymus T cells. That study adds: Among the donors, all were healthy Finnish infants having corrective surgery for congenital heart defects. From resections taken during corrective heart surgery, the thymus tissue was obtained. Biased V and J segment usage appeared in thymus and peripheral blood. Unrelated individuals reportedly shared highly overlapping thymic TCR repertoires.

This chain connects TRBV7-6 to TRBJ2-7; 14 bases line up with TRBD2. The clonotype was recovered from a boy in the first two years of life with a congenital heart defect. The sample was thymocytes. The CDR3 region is CASSPRTPKTSGRAGEQYF. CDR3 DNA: TGTGCCAGCAGCCCCCGAACACCGAAGACTAGCGGGAGGGCCGGTGAGCAGTACTTC.